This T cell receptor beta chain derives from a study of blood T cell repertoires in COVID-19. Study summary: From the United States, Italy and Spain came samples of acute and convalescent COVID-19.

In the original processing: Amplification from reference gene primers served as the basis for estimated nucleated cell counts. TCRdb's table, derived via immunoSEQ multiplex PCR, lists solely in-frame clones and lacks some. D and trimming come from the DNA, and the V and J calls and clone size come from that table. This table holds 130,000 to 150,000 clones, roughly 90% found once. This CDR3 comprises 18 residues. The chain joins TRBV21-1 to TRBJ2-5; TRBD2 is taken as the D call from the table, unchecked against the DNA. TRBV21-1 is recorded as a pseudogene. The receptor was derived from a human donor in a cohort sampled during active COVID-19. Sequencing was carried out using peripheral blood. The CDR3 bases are TGTGCCAGCAGCAAAGGGAAGTGGGACTCTACCTGCCAAGAGACCCAGTACTTC. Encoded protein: CASSKGKWDSTCQETQYF.